A selection of T cell receptor beta chains follows, all from one sample in a study of shared clonotypes between healthy human individuals. The assay was immunoSEQ multiplex PCR, and TCRdb's table has in-frame clones only and misses some. Of just over 2,000,000 clones listed, roughly 96% are singletons. The sequenced sample consisted of naive CD4+ T cells sorted from blood. Receptors were obtained from a man between 18 and 29 years old in good health. Each CDR3 is given without its conserved first and last residue.

v_call	j_call	cdr3_aa
TRBV6-6	TRBJ2-7	ASRRGTATYEQY
TRBV7-3	TRBJ1-1	ASSPSGVNTEAF
TRBV2	TRBJ1-4	ASSTNRGTNEKLF
TRBV28	TRBJ2-4	ASSLYRGPYNIQY
TRBV10-2	TRBJ2-7	ASSGTTYEQY
TRBV27	TRBJ1-2	ASSLVGASGYT
TRBV7-9	TRBJ2-5	ASSFLAGFRETQY
TRBV13	TRBJ1-1	ASSERQPRGTEAF
TRBV5-1	TRBJ1-2	ASSRGLNYGYT
TRBV28	TRBJ2-7	ASWADSYEQY
TRBV6-6	TRBJ2-5	ASTSVPGMGEETQY
TRBV11-2	TRBJ2-7	ASSLTGRAQDEQY
TRBV7-2	TRBJ2-7	ASSLAQLAGGEQY
TRBV11-2	TRBJ2-4	ASTTIKGLAKNIQY
TRBV14	TRBJ1-3	ASRQQAAGNTIY
TRBV11-2	TRBJ1-1	ASSLNRPEAF
TRBV9	TRBJ1-2	ASSVGGRTNYGYT
TRBV27	TRBJ2-7	ASSFFLTGGEQY
TRBV30	TRBJ1-6	AWSGAKTSYNSPLH
TRBV19	TRBJ1-1	ASSIPRGNTEAF
TRBV6-5	TRBJ1-2	ASSYSGAAGLKGYT
TRBV25-1	TRBJ2-2	ASQEAGELF
TRBV18	TRBJ1-1	ASSPGLPGLNTEAF
TRBV5-1	TRBJ2-3	ASSFPTFPDTQY
TRBV6-6	TRBJ1-2	ASSYQDFNYGYT
TRBV5-1	TRBJ2-7	ASSGEGRHEQY
TRBV7-9	TRBJ1-1	ASSHGTVKNTEAF